These 29 T cell receptor beta chains share one sample of origin, sequenced in a study of spatial heterogeneity in lung cancer. Time point indicated: sample taken at primary tumor resection. TCRdb passed the 5' RACE reads through MiXCR, listing each CDR3 protein once. Here the sample spans 25,000 to 30,000 distinct CDR3 sequences, under 8.5% being singletons. Notes on the study in general: Within tumors, counts of expanded alpha and beta TCRs tracked tumor mutation counts.

Their cognate antigens are unknown. The starting material was lung tumor tissue, obtained at surgery. The receptors stem from a male donor with early-stage non-small cell lung cancer.

In this sample, this clonotype turned up many times. The chain recombines TRBV7-6 with TRBJ2-3, with D perhaps TRBD1 (6 bases). This CDR3 has 13 residues. With 6 bases removed from V and 1 base from J, the gap between germline ends came to 8 bases. The germline V gene has CDR1 SGHVS and CDR2 FNYEAQ. CDR3 DNA sequence: TGTGCCAGCAGGGGGGCGGGCACAGATACGCAGTATTTT. This sequence encodes CASRGAGTDTQYF.

The V gene is TRBV15, the J gene TRBJ1-5; D is unresolved. Between the trimmed V and J ends, which lost 0 bases and 5 bases, there was a span of 11 bases. This CDR3 spans 15 amino acids. Germline CDR1 and CDR2: LNHNV and YYDKDF (reference sequence). The CDR3 reads CATSRDNWADQPQHF. CDR3 in DNA: TGTGCCACCAGCAGAGATAATTGGGCAGATCAGCCCCAGCATTTT.

This clonotype has only a few counts. This sequence joins TRBV7-8 and TRBJ2-3, with unresolved D. CDR3 size: 12 residues. Trimming stripped 0 bases from V and 3 bases from J, with 1 base between. In germline, CDR1 is SGHVS, CDR2 FQNEAQ. CDR3 coding DNA: TGTGCCAGCAGCTTAGCAACAGATACGCAGTATTTT. Its translation: CASSLATDTQYF.

The V call is TRBV6-6, the J call TRBJ1-2; D is unclear. There are 15 residues in the CDR3. Deletions cut 0 bases from V and 4 bases from J, with 12 bases between. Germline V gives CDR1 MNHNY, CDR2 SVGAGI (reference sequence). The CDR3 region has the DNA TGTGCCAGCAGTTACTCGATTGGGTTATCCTATGGCTACACCTTC. Its translation: CASSYSIGLSYGYTF.

This clonotype appeared a few times. V and J are TRBV7-9 and TRBJ2-7; D is possibly TRBD1 or TRBD2 (7 bases each). CDR3 length: 18 amino acids. Looked up from germline, CDR1 is SEHNR and CDR2 is FQNEAQ (reference sequence). V was pared by 6 bases and J by 0 bases, with 24 bases between. This chain's CDR3 is CASRCCPFRGGFSYEQYF. Written as DNA, the CDR3 is TGTGCCAGCAGGTGTTGCCCCTTCAGGGGGGGCTTCTCCTACGAGCAGTACTTC.

At least ten counts were recorded for this clonotype. J is TRBJ2-2 and V is TRBV4-2; TRBD1 agrees at 9 bases. The junction had 8 bases not matched to a gene; V was cut back by 5 bases and J by 7 bases. Per germline, CDR1 LGHNA and CDR2 YNFKEQ. The CDR3 covers 15 residues. The CDR3 here is CASSGRDRADGELFF. The CDR3 bases are TGTGCCAGCAGCGGCCGGGACAGGGCTGACGGGGAGCTGTTTTTT.

The sample holds many counts of this clonotype. This sequence joins TRBV6-2 or TRBV6-3 and TRBJ2-5, with unresolved D. From germline, CDR1 is MNHEY and CDR2 SVGEGT. V was pared by 8 bases and J by 0 bases, with 7 bases between. This CDR3 comprises 12 residues. The CDR3, as DNA: TGTGCCAGCGCTGTGGACCAAGAGACCCAGTACTTC. It encodes CASAVDQETQYF.

This chain uses TRBV20-1 with TRBJ2-4; D is tentatively TRBD1 or TRBD2 (5 bases each). The CDR3 length is 13 residues. Per the germline V gene, CDR1 is DFQATT and CDR2 is SNEGSKA (reference sequence). With 0 bases removed from V and 6 bases from J, the gap between germline ends came to 9 bases. The CDR3 protein is CSARDQGANIQYF. In DNA form, the CDR3 reads TGCAGTGCTAGAGATCAGGGAGCAAACATTCAGTACTTC.

This clonotype was counted between two and nine times. This chain connects TRBV10-1 to TRBJ2-5, with 10 bases identical to TRBD1. This CDR3 comprises 16 residues. The V segment lost 0 bases and the J segment 5 bases; nucleotides outside the gene matches: 6. In germline, CDR1 is WNHNN, CDR2 SYGVQD (reference sequence). CDR3 amino acids: CASSESATGGGETQYF. The CDR3 DNA sequence: TGCGCCAGCAGTGAGTCGGCGACAGGGGGCGGGGAGACCCAGTACTTC.

The V call is TRBV7-9, the J call TRBJ2-1; D may be TRBD1 (6 bases). CDR1 SEHNR and CDR2 FQNEAQ come from the germline V gene (reference sequence). V was shortened by 2 bases and J by 7 bases, with 18 bases between the two germline ends. CDR3 size: 16 residues. The CDR3 sequence: CASSLPQGTFRNEQFF. Written as DNA, the CDR3 is TGTGCCAGCAGCTTACCACAGGGTACTTTCAGGAATGAGCAGTTCTTC.

This clonotype has ten or more counts. The chain combines TRBV19 with TRBJ1-1; 8 positions match TRBD1. The V and J ends lost 7 bases and 0 bases, in that order; junction bases with no gene match: 7. The CDR3 covers 15 residues. Germline V gene sequence: CDR1 LNHDA, CDR2 SQIVND (reference sequence). In DNA, the CDR3 is TGTGCCAGTACGGGAGACAGGGGAATGAACACTGAAGCTTTCTTT. Protein product: CASTGDRGMNTEAFF.

Many counts were recorded for this clonotype. The chain uses TRBV28 and TRBJ2-3; D may correspond to TRBD1 or TRBD2 (5 bases each). The V and J ends lost 4 bases and 8 bases respectively, with 25 bases between them. The CDR3 consists of 17 residues. Germline CDR1 and CDR2: MDHEN and SYDVKM. CDR3 sequence (DNA): TGTGCCAGCAGTTCCCCAACCGGGTCAGGGACCACGGGTACGCAGTATTTT. Encoded protein: CASSSPTGSGTTGTQYF.

Worth noting for this clonotype: The junction and the germline gene differ at one end; a read error may be behind it. This chain links TRBV5-1 with TRBJ2-2; D assignment may be TRBD1 or TRBD2 (5 bases each). This CDR3 is 15 amino acids long. From germline, CDR1 is SGHRS and CDR2 YFSETQ. The CDR3 DNA is TGTGCCAGCAGCTTGGGCGGGCTCGGCACCGGGGCGCTGTTTTTT. Residues: CASSLGGLGTGALFF. Variable domain in full (rest from reference TRBV5-1 and TRBJ2-2): KAGVTQTPRYLIKTRGQQVTLSCSPISGHRSVSWYQQTPGQGLQFLFEYFSETQRNKGNFPGRFSGRQFSNSRSEMNVSTLELGDSALYLCASSLGGLGTGALFFGEGSRLTVL.

This clonotype was picked up many times. This chain connects TRBV7-2 to TRBJ2-3; 8 bases fit TRBD2. The germline CDR1 and CDR2 sequences are SGHTA and FQGNSA. J lost 3 bases, V lost 5 bases, and 10 bases had no gene match. The CDR3 runs to 16 residues. The DNA for the CDR3 is TGTGCCAGCAGCCCCCAAAGCGGGGGTCGGACAGATACGCAGTATTTT. Translation: CASSPQSGGRTDTQYF.

In this sample, this clonotype turned up a few times. The chain employs TRBV6-5 and TRBJ2-7, with TRBD2 as a possible D gene (5 bases). Trimming left V 2 bases short and J 4 bases short, with 21 bases between. From germline, CDR1 is MNHEY and CDR2 SVGAGI. This CDR3 is 17 amino acids long. The CDR3, as DNA: TGTGCCAGCAGTTACCTTCTAGACCCGACTACCGAATACGAGCAGTACTTC. Translating it yields CASSYLLDPTTEYEQYF.

This clonotype was seen more than once but under ten times. The gene calls are TRBV28 and TRBJ1-1; 7 nucleotides align to TRBD1. The CDR3 contains 14 residues. Germline CDR1 is MDHEN and CDR2 is SYDVKM. V was clipped by 5 bases and J by 0 bases; unmatched bases: 3. The CDR3 is CASSPGQLNTEAFF. The CDR3 bases are TGTGCCAGCAGTCCGGGACAGTTGAACACTGAAGCTTTCTTT.

The chain uses TRBV20-1 and TRBJ1-6; D gene uncertain. With 3 bases removed from V and 0 bases from J, the gap between germline ends came to 9 bases. This CDR3 region has 15 residues. The germline gives CDR1 DFQATT, CDR2 SNEGSKA (reference sequence). CDR3 sequence (DNA): TGCAGTGCTAGGAGCGACTACTCCTATAATTCACCCCTCCACTTT. Translation gives CSARSDYSYNSPLHF.

This clonotype is categorized as medium-sized (0.01 to 0.1%). V usage is TRBV20-1 and J usage is TRBJ2-5; no definite D call. There are 14 residues in the CDR3. V lost 0 bases and J lost 1, with 9 bases in between. Per germline, CDR1 DFQATT and CDR2 SNEGSKA (reference sequence). Here the CDR3 DNA reads TGCAGTGCTAGAGATGGTAGGATCCAAGAGACCCAGTACTTC. Translation gives CSARDGRIQETQYF.

This clonotype was seen ten or more times. The chain has TRBV25-1 and TRBJ2-7; TRBD1 matches at 8 bases. Trimming at V came to 4 bases and at J to 0 bases, leaving 14 bases not matched to a gene. This CDR3 region has 18 residues. Germline values: CDR1 MGHDK, CDR2 SYGVNS. The CDR3 bases are TGTGCCAGCAGTGCCCCGCGGCAGGGGGCACCGAGCTCCTACGAGCAGTACTTC. This sequence encodes CASSAPRQGAPSSYEQYF.

The CDR3 spells CASSAGISETQYF. The CDR3 DNA reads as TGTGCCAGCAGCGCTGGGATTTCAGAGACCCAGTACTTC. The genes are TRBV7-7 and TRBJ2-5; D is undetermined. Trimming took 5 bases from V and 4 from J, leaving 11 bases between them. The germline V gene has CDR1 SSHAT and CDR2 FNYEAQ (reference sequence). This CDR3 is 13 amino acids long.

This clonotype came up many times. The chain uses TRBV4-1 and TRBJ1-2, with TRBD1 matching over 7 bases. Germline V gene data show CDR1 as MGHRA and CDR2 as YSYEKL. The CDR3 has 16 residues. V was pared by 1 base and J by 2 bases, with 7 bases of the junction left unmatched. The chain's CDR3 is CASSQGIDRDNYGYTF. CDR3 coding DNA: TGCGCCAGCAGCCAAGGTATAGACAGGGACAACTATGGCTACACCTTC.

This clonotype was counted ten times or more. This chain connects TRBV19 to TRBJ1-5; D is ambiguous. Germline V gene data show CDR1 as LNHDA and CDR2 as SQIVND (reference sequence). V was trimmed by 0 bases and J by 0 bases, leaving 6 bases between them. The CDR3 sequence is 15 residues long. CDR3 DNA: TGTGCCAGTAGTATAGAAGCCCTTAGCAATCAGCCCCAGCATTTT. This translates into CASSIEALSNQPQHF. Full variable domain (rest looked up from reference TRBV19 and TRBJ1-5): DGGITQSPKYLFRKEGQNVTLSCEQNLNHDAMYWYRQDPGQGLRLIYYSQIVNDFQKGDIAEGYSVSREKKESFPLTVTSAQKNPTAFYLCASSIEALSNQPQHFGDGTRLSIL.

The genes are TRBV10-3 and TRBJ1-2; 10 nucleotides align to TRBD1. V lost 6 bases, J lost 5 bases, and 6 bases stayed unmatched. CDR1 is ENHRY and CDR2 is SYGVKD in the germline V gene. The CDR3 contains 14 residues. The CDR3 sequence is CAIRGTGEGYGYTF. As DNA, the CDR3 is TGTGCCATCAGGGGGACAGGGGAAGGTTATGGCTACACCTTC.

Many counts were recorded for this clonotype. The J gene is TRBJ2-1, the V gene TRBV6-2 or TRBV6-3, with 9 bases lining up with TRBD2. Per germline, CDR1 MNHEY and CDR2 SVGEGT. The CDR3 consists of 16 residues. V shed 6 bases, J shed 4 bases, and the junction held 10 bases outside the gene matches. CDR3 bases: TGTGCCAGCAGCCTTCGACTAGCGGAGCTTTACAATGAGCAGTTCTTC. Its protein is CASSLRLAELYNEQFF.

This clonotype has only a few counts. This rearrangement joins TRBV18 to TRBJ1-4; 10 nucleotides line up with TRBD1. CDR3 length: 15 amino acids. The germline V gene encodes CDR1 KGHSH and CDR2 LQKENI. The ends lost 6 bases at V and 3 bases at J; junction bases unmatched: 4. DNA for the CDR3: TGTGCCAGCTCTCCCGGACAGGGGGCTAATGAAAAACTGTTTTTT. Translated, it gives CASSPGQGANEKLFF.

The V gene is TRBV27, the J gene TRBJ1-2; 7 nucleotides line up with TRBD1. Germline CDR1 reads MNHEY; CDR2 reads SMNVEV (reference sequence). This CDR3 region has 18 residues. Unmatched junction bases numbered 21, after V lost 7 bases and J lost 4 bases. The CDR3 protein is CASIPSWEGGIAAYGYTF. The DNA of the CDR3 is TGTGCCAGCATTCCAAGTTGGGAAGGGGGCATAGCGGCCTATGGCTACACCTTC.

This clonotype was seen at least ten times. The CDR3, as DNA: TGTGCCAGCAGCATCGGAGGGACTAATGAGCAGTTCTTC. Translated, it gives CASSIGGTNEQFF. The chain carries TRBV7-9 and TRBJ2-1, with a weak D call TRBD2 (6 bases). Trimming left V 5 bases short and J 7 bases short, with 12 bases between. The germline CDR1 and CDR2 sequences are SEHNR and FQNEAQ (reference sequence). The CDR3 length is 13 residues.

V usage is TRBV9 and J usage is TRBJ1-2; 7 bases fit TRBD1. The germline V gene encodes CDR1 SGDLS and CDR2 YYNGEE. The CDR3 spans 18 residues. The V and J ends lost 0 bases and 4 bases, in that order; junction bases with no gene match: 15. The CDR3 DNA reads TGTGCCAGCAGCGTAGCCCGGAACGCCGGGACAGCGACCTATGGCTACACCTTC. This codes for CASSVARNAGTATYGYTF.

This clonotype was found a few times. The V and J genes are TRBV15 and TRBJ1-1; unclear D gene. This CDR3 contains 14 residues. Germline V gene lookup returns CDR1 LNHNV and CDR2 YYDKDF (reference sequence). V dropped 0 bases and J dropped 0 bases, with 5 bases sitting between them. The CDR3 nucleotides are TGTGCCACCAGCAGAGACCGGATGAACACTGAAGCTTTCTTT. Translation gives CATSRDRMNTEAFF.